A selection of T cell receptor beta chains follows, all from one sample in a study of shared clonotypes between healthy human individuals. Sequencing was performed with immunoSEQ multiplex PCR; in TCRdb, only in-frame clones are kept and a portion is missing. Seen here are about 2 million clones, approximately 94% observed once, and the top ten hold 1.1%. Sample: naive CD8+ T cells sorted from blood. The source of these receptors is a man younger than 35 in good health. Each CDR3 is given with its conserved first and last residue. D genes are given only for firm matches. Clone size is not always given. Where it is, it says once, few, many or a class for expanded clones.

TRBD1	TRBJ2-7	TRBV6-5	-	TGTGCCAGCAGTTATCAGGGGGCTGGCGAGCAGTACTTC	CASSYQGAGEQYF
-	TRBJ2-1	TRBV9	-	TGTGCCAGCAGCTCATTAGGGGGGTACAATGAGCAGTTCTTC	CASSSLGGYNEQFF
-	TRBJ2-7	TRBV6-5	-	TGTGCCAGCAGTTACGTGAACGAGCAGTACTTC	CASSYVNEQYF
-	TRBJ2-7	TRBV7-9	-	TGTGCCAGCAGCTATGACAGTTACGAGCAGTACTTC	CASSYDSYEQYF
-	TRBJ2-3	TRBV30	-	TGTGCCTGGGATCGTGTTGGGGGAGGACTAGATACGCAGTATTTT	CAWDRVGGGLDTQYF
-	TRBJ1-2	TRBV30	-	TGTGCCTGGAGTGTAGGGGATATCTATGGCTACACCTTC	CAWSVGDIYGYTF
-	TRBJ2-2	TRBV27	-	TGTGCCAGCAGTACCCTGGACTACAACACCGGGGAGCTGTTTTTT	CASSTLDYNTGELFF
TRBD2	TRBJ2-3	TRBV5-1	once	TGCGCCAGCAGCTTGAGACTAGCGACGAGCACAGATACGCAGTATTTT	CASSLRLATSTDTQYF
-	TRBJ1-1	TRBV5-6	-	TGTGCCAGCAGCTTGCGAACGAACATGAACACTGAAGCTTTCTTT	CASSLRTNMNTEAFF
TRBD1	TRBJ1-1	TRBV6-1	-	TGTGCCAGCAGGGGACAGCCGAACACTGAAGCTTTCTTT	CASRGQPNTEAFF
-	TRBJ2-7	TRBV7-9	-	TGTGCCAGCAGCTCTAGTGCGGACAGAATATACGAGCAGTACTTC	CASSSSADRIYEQYF